Sequencing of this T cell receptor (beta chain) was carried out in a study of early T cells in non-severe SARS-CoV-2 infection. For the study at large: RNA in bulk from unsorted whole blood was sequenced, and chains were unpaired.

Study-wide results and limits: There was a bias toward anti-spike CD8 responses in VDJdb matching, which missed private and CD4 specificities.

This clonotype has just a few counts. Its specificity is unknown. Attached unique molecular identifiers marked individual cDNA molecules. TCRdb redid the calling of the 5' RACE reads with MiXCR, one entry per CDR3 protein. The sample carries tens of thousands of distinct CDR3 sequences, 12% recorded once. The V segment lost 5 bases and the J segment 4 bases; nucleotides outside the gene matches: 23. This CDR3 is 20 amino acids long. The germline V gene has CDR1 MNHEY and CDR2 SMNVEV (reference sequence). Sequencing input: whole blood. This receptor was taken from an adult who was a healthcare worker with PCR-confirmed SARS-CoV-2 infection or an uninfected control (not recorded which). The rearrangement uses TRBV27 and TRBJ2-5; 9 bases are shared with TRBD1. The CDR3 nucleotides read TGTGCCAGCAGTCCCTTGGGGAAAGGTACCGGGACAGGGCACAGAGAGACCCAGTACTTC. This sequence encodes CASSPLGKGTGTGHRETQYF.